This T cell receptor beta chain is from a study of T cell therapy after organ transplantation. Study at large: Therapy products were autologous CMV-specific T cells, peptide-expanded for roughly two weeks. Points from the study as a whole: Nonresponder repertoires showed strong pretherapy expansions, barely changing post-therapy. Effects of concurrent antirejection and antiviral medications were not evaluable.

Generated by immunoSEQ multiplex PCR, the TCRdb table keeps only in-frame clones and is missing some. Here the sample spans approximately 52,000 clones, around 93% being singletons. As regards this clone: What it binds is unknown.

The CDR3 length is 15 residues. CDR1 and CDR2 (germline): MGHRA, YSYEKL. The rearrangement uses TRBV4-1 and TRBJ2-5; D is unresolved. The J call may be in error: the DNA end matches TRBJ2-7 better. This TCR was sampled from a human patient who had received a solid organ transplant and had CMV disease. The sample in question was CD8+ T cells from blood, obtained before autologous CMV-specific T cell therapy. The chain's CDR3 is CASSLRGGEADEQYF. In DNA form, the CDR3 reads TGCGCCAGCAGCCTACGAGGCGGTGAGGCCGACGAGCAGTACTTC.